The source of this T cell receptor (beta chain) is a study of breast tumors, draining lymph nodes, adjacent tissues. Study-level points and caveats: Compared with lymph nodes, tumors were less diverse; compared with nontumor tissue, more. Luminal-like breast cancer showed significantly greater tumor-nontumor repertoire similarity than basal-like breast cancer did.

This clonotype has a count of ten or more. Its antigen remains unknown. MiXCR, applied by TCRdb to the multiplex PCR reads, yields one record per CDR3 protein. The sample records about 130,000 distinct CDR3 sequences, 21% being singletons. Samples came from axillary lymph nodes draining the breast cancer. Trimming shortened V by 2 bases and J by 0 bases, and 6 bases separated the two germline ends. This CDR3 contains 14 residues. The V gene's germline CDR1 is LGHDT and CDR2 YNNKEL (reference sequence). This clonotype was obtained from a female donor with breast cancer. Some clones in this sample may be carry-over from other donors' samples. The gene calls are TRBV3-1 and TRBJ2-3, with unresolved D. Sequenced sample: axillary lymph node tissue. As DNA, the CDR3 is TGTGCCAGCAGCCAAAGACTTAGCACAGATACGCAGTATTTT. Its translation is CASSQRLSTDTQYF.